This TCR beta chain stems from a study of T cell repertoires in ileal Crohn's disease. CDR1 and CDR2 (germline): MGHRA, YSYEKL. J was trimmed by 4 bases and V by 4 bases; bases with no gene match: 8. The CDR3 loop spans 16 amino acids. Sequencing was performed with immunoSEQ multiplex PCR; in TCRdb, only in-frame clones are kept and a portion is missing. The sample consists of 15,000 to 20,000 clones, just over 70% of them appearing once. Study results and caveats: Sorted CD8 T cells held more high-frequency clones than CD4.

This clone was seen a few times. Antigen specificity is unknown. The sequence derives from an adult with Crohn's disease. J is TRBJ2-7 and V is TRBV4-1; 12 bases fit TRBD2. The sequenced sample consisted of ileal tissue. The CDR3 DNA follows: TGCGCCAGCAGCCGTCAGACTAGCGGGGGACCATACGAGCAGTACTTC. It specifies CASSRQTSGGPYEQYF.